The following is a TCR beta chain sequence with its context. Its antigen is not known. This record belongs to a study of Graves' ophthalmopathy and Graves' hyperthyroidism. Study overall: Stable hyperthyroidism denotes an absence of ophthalmopathy throughout 18 months of follow-up.

The study excluded patients with other autoimmune diseases, uncontrolled infections, pregnancy or lactation. As the template, RNA transcripts were used to amplify TCR beta CDR3 regions. RT-PCR with HTBI primers came first, then second-round multiplex PCR. TCRdb reanalysed the multiplex PCR reads using MiXCR and keeps one entry per CDR3 protein. The sample holds around 1.1 million distinct CDR3 sequences; less than 45% are singletons and the top ten take roughly 10%. Study-wide findings and caveats: Sensitivity reached more than 70% and specificity approximately 72% when the model predicted ophthalmopathy progression.

The TCR was taken from an adult man with Graves' hyperthyroidism. Sequenced: peripheral blood or thyroid tissue (not recorded which).

CDR3 sequence (DNA): TGCAGTGCTAGTCTGGGACGGAACTACGAGCAGTACTTC. It yields the protein CSASLGRNYEQYF. The V call is TRBV20-1, the J call TRBJ2-7; tentatively, D is TRBD1 or TRBD2 (5 bases each). Trimming shortened V by 3 bases and J by 3 bases, and 12 bases separated the two germline ends. Germline V gene lookup returns CDR1 DFQATT and CDR2 SNEGSKA (reference sequence). The CDR3 spans 13 residues.